Each of the 28 T cell receptor beta chains below was sequenced from the same sample in a study of blood T cell repertoires in COVID-19. Using immunoSEQ multiplex PCR, the repertoire was profiled, and TCRdb retains in-frame clones only, with some absent. The table shows tens of thousands of clones, with about four fifths occurring only once. Sequencing input: peripheral blood. The receptors come from a man in his 60s with COVID-19, enrolled during active disease.

This clone was seen once. The chain has TRBV9 and TRBJ1-2; D is possibly TRBD1 (6 bases). This CDR3 region has 15 residues. From germline, CDR1 is SGDLS and CDR2 YYNGEE. V was shortened by 3 bases and J by 2 bases, with 14 bases between the two germline ends. The CDR3 DNA reads as TGTGCCAGCAGCGCCGGCACAGGACAGAACTATGGCTACACCTTC. Translated, it gives CASSAGTGQNYGYTF.

The V gene is TRBV19, the J gene TRBJ2-7, with TRBD1 identical over 11 bases. The CDR3 is made up of 14 amino acids. From germline, CDR1 is LNHDA and CDR2 SQIVND (reference sequence). V gave up 5 bases and J gave up 5 bases; unmatched junction bases: 5. This chain's CDR3 is CASSSDRGLNEQYF. CDR3 nucleotide sequence: TGTGCCAGTAGTTCGGACAGGGGGCTTAACGAGCAGTACTTC.

The V and J genes are TRBV3-1 (or the pseudogene TRBV3-2) and TRBJ2-1, with unresolved D. The germline V gene has CDR1 LGHDT and CDR2 YNNKEL (reference sequence). Trimming stripped 0 bases from V and 6 bases from J, with 18 bases between. This CDR3 comprises 17 residues. CDR3 residues: CASSQDREAVSVNEQFF. The CDR3 nucleotides are TGTGCCAGCAGCCAAGATCGTGAGGCAGTATCGGTCAATGAGCAGTTCTTC.

This sequence joins TRBV3-1 (or the pseudogene TRBV3-2) and TRBJ1-5; D unresolved. This CDR3 has 14 amino acids. Trimming left V 1 base short and J 4 bases short, with 8 bases between. Germline V CDR1 and CDR2: LGHDT, YNNKEL (reference sequence). CDR3 residues: CASSQAAGNQPQHF. In DNA, the CDR3 is TGTGCCAGCAGCCAAGCGGCGGGAAATCAGCCCCAGCATTTT.

The chain joins TRBV11-3 to TRBJ1-1, with D hard to call. The CDR3 has 17 amino acids. V was pared by 3 bases and J by 5 bases, with 22 bases between. Germline CDR1 and CDR2: SGHNT and YENEEA. CDR3 sequence (DNA): TGTGCCAGCAGCTTGCGAGGGTTTCAAGGAATGGGGACTGAAGCTTTCTTT. Amino acid sequence: CASSLRGFQGMGTEAFF.

This chain connects TRBV6-2 or TRBV6-3 to TRBJ1-5; tentative D call: TRBD1 (5 bases). V shed 0 bases and J shed 2 bases, with 14 bases lying between them. The CDR3 totals 17 residues. Germline lookup yields CDR1 MNHEY and CDR2 SVGEGT. CDR3 region: CASSYSILGQRNQPQHF. The CDR3 DNA is TGTGCCAGCAGTTACTCGATACTCGGACAACGCAATCAGCCCCAGCATTTT.

The chain links TRBV18 to TRBJ2-7; no reliable D call. The CDR3 totals 13 residues. Per germline, CDR1 KGHSH and CDR2 LQKENI. The germline V and J ends were trimmed by 1 base and 4 bases, with 8 bases remaining between them. CDR3 DNA: TGTGCCAGCTCACCACGTACTAAATACGAGCAGTACTTC. Translated: CASSPRTKYEQYF.

CDR3 DNA: TGTGCCAGCTCCCAAGTGGGCAGTGGACAAGAGACCCAGTACTTC. The encoded protein is CASSQVGSGQETQYF. This chain connects TRBV18 to TRBJ2-5; D not resolved. The CDR3 is 15 residues long. Germline V gene sequence: CDR1 KGHSH, CDR2 LQKENI. The V and J ends lost 6 bases and 2 bases respectively, with 16 bases between them.

The chain couples TRBV4-1 to TRBJ2-3; TRBD1 matches at 7 bases. The germline gives CDR1 MGHRA, CDR2 YSYEKL. The CDR3 totals 17 residues. The V gene end was trimmed by 0 bases and the J gene end by 5 bases; junction bases not matched to a gene: 11. CDR3 amino acids: CASSQDHKRGRGDTQYF. The CDR3 region has the DNA TGCGCCAGCAGCCAAGATCACAAGAGGGGGCGCGGAGATACGCAGTATTTT.

This clone was observed once. The chain links TRBV3-1 (or the pseudogene TRBV3-2) to TRBJ2-7, with D hard to call. This CDR3 contains 13 residues. Looked up from germline, CDR1 is LGHDT and CDR2 is YNNKEL (reference sequence). V lost 7 bases, J lost 6 bases, and 16 bases lay in between. The CDR3 coding sequence is TGTGCCAGCAACCCTGGAACCGGCGGCGAGCAGTACTTC. This sequence encodes CASNPGTGGEQYF.

V and J are TRBV2 and TRBJ2-3; the match to TRBD2 covers 11 bases. This CDR3 contains 14 residues. Germline lookup yields CDR1 SNHLY and CDR2 FYNNEI. V was clipped by 8 bases and J by 1 base; unmatched bases: 2. The DNA for the CDR3 is TGTGCCAGCGGGACTAGCGGCGGCACAGATACGCAGTATTTT. Translated, it gives CASGTSGGTDTQYF.

The chain employs TRBV11-2 and TRBJ1-2; D remains unclear. V lost 1 base and J lost 4, with 10 bases in between. Germline V gene data show CDR1 as SGHAT and CDR2 as FQNNGV. CDR3 size: 14 residues. The chain's CDR3 is CASSLGPGSYGYTF. The CDR3 DNA reads as TGTGCCAGCAGCTTAGGACCGGGGTCCTATGGCTACACCTTC.

A few counts support this clone. The chain links TRBV16 to TRBJ1-5, with 9 bases aligning to TRBD1. The CDR3 has 15 residues. J gave up 6 bases and V 0 bases, and 3 bases lay outside the gene matches. Germline lookup yields CDR1 KGHSY and CDR2 FQNENV. CDR3 protein: CASSQSGQGTQPQHF. Here the CDR3 DNA reads TGTGCCAGCAGCCAATCGGGACAGGGCACTCAGCCCCAGCATTTT. The variable domain in full, completed from reference TRBV16 and TRBJ1-5, reads GEEVAQTPKHLVRGEGQKAKLYCAPIKGHSYVFWYQQVLKNEFKFLISFQNENVFDETGMPKERFSAKCLPNSPCSLEIQATKLEDSAVYFCASSQSGQGTQPQHFGDGTRLSIL.

The CDR3 spells CSVEEGGPYGYTF. The CDR3 bases are TGCAGCGTTGAAGAGGGGGGGCCCTATGGCTACACCTTC. The V and J genes are TRBV29-1 and TRBJ1-2; possible D gene TRBD1, 6 bases. CDR1 is SQVTM and CDR2 is ANQGSEA in the germline V gene. The CDR3 has 13 residues. V dropped 0 bases and J dropped 4 bases, with 9 bases sitting between them.

This clone was picked up a small number of times. V usage is TRBV5-1 and J usage is TRBJ1-6; D unclear. Germline lookup yields CDR1 SGHRS and CDR2 YFSETQ. The V and J ends lost 0 bases and 6 bases respectively, with 7 bases between them. CDR3 length equals 14 residues. The CDR3 nucleotides read TGCGCCAGCAGCTTGGCTTGGCTTAATTCACCCCTCCACTTT. Translated, it gives CASSLAWLNSPLHF.

This clone has just one count. This chain uses TRBV30 with TRBJ1-2, with TRBD1 identical over 8 bases. This CDR3 contains 13 residues. Germline CDR1 reads GTSNPN; CDR2 reads SVGIG (reference sequence). V lost 2 bases to trimming and J lost 6 bases; unmatched junction nucleotides: 5. CDR3 DNA: TGTGCCTGGAGTCGGGGACAGGAGAATGGCTACACCTTC. Translation gives CAWSRGQENGYTF.

The chain employs TRBV9 and TRBJ2-1; 10 bases are a match to TRBD2. The V gene's germline CDR1 is SGDLS and CDR2 YYNGEE. The junction had 7 bases not matched to a gene; V was cut back by 4 bases and J by 3 bases. The CDR3 totals 16 residues. CDR3 in amino acids: CASSWSGTSVYNEQFF. The CDR3 DNA follows: TGTGCCAGCAGCTGGTCAGGGACTAGCGTCTACAATGAGCAGTTCTTC.

V gene TRBV6-2 or TRBV6-3 combines with J gene TRBJ1-2; D is undetermined. The CDR3 runs 13 residues. V dropped 4 bases and J dropped 4 bases, with 10 bases sitting between them. The germline V gene encodes CDR1 MNHEY and CDR2 SVGEGT. The CDR3 region is CASSFSRGYGYTF. For the CDR3, the DNA is TGTGCCAGCAGTTTTTCGCGGGGCTATGGCTACACCTTC.

This chain joins TRBV7-2 and TRBJ2-1; D might be TRBD2 (5 bases). Germline CDR1 is SGHTA and CDR2 is FQGNSA. The CDR3 is 14 amino acids. Trimming shortened V by 7 bases and J by 8 bases, and 18 bases separated the two germline ends. CDR3 sequence reads: CASTLGSVVDEQFF. In DNA form, the CDR3 reads TGTGCCAGCACCCTAGGGAGCGTCGTAGATGAGCAGTTCTTC.

The chain uses TRBV9 and TRBJ2-5; weak D call: TRBD1 (6 bases). V dropped 0 bases and J dropped 5 bases, with 17 bases sitting between them. This CDR3 contains 16 residues. Germline CDR1 is SGDLS and CDR2 is YYNGEE. The CDR3 region has the DNA TGTGCCAGCAGCGTAGGAGGGGCAGGGGAAGAGGAGACCCAGTACTTC. It codes for CASSVGGAGEEETQYF. Full variable domain (outside the CDR3, taken from reference TRBV9 and TRBJ2-5): DSGVTQTPKHLITATGQRVTLRCSPRSGDLSVYWYQQSLDQGLQFLIQYYNGEERAKGNILERFSAQQFPDLHSELNLSSLELGDSALYFCASSVGGAGEEETQYFGPGTRLLVL.

V is TRBV20-1 and J is TRBJ2-1; D is ambiguous. The CDR3 loop spans 11 amino acids. Trimming left V 3 bases short and J 5 bases short, with 5 bases between. Germline CDR1 is DFQATT and CDR2 is SNEGSKA (reference sequence). The CDR3 reads CSASQNNEQFF. The CDR3 DNA reads TGCAGTGCTAGTCAAAACAATGAGCAGTTCTTC.

The chain combines TRBV29-1 with TRBJ1-5; 9 bases are a match to TRBD1. Trimming cost V 6 bases and J 7 bases; bases outside gene matches: 7. CDR3 size: 13 residues. Germline CDR1 is SQVTM and CDR2 is ANQGSEA. The CDR3, as DNA: TGCAGCGTCGCTTCGGACAGGGGACAGCCCCAGCATTTT. Translated: CSVASDRGQPQHF.

This chain uses TRBV5-6 with TRBJ1-1, with unresolved D. Per the germline V gene, CDR1 is SGHDT and CDR2 is YYEEEE. V dropped 5 bases and J dropped 3 bases, with 14 bases sitting between them. This CDR3 contains 14 residues. CDR3 sequence reads: CASSPTDADTEAFF. In DNA form, the CDR3 reads TGTGCCAGCAGTCCTACAGATGCTGACACTGAAGCTTTCTTT.

V usage is TRBV5-1 and J usage is TRBJ2-1; TRBD2 matches at 11 bases. The germline V gene encodes CDR1 SGHRS and CDR2 YFSETQ. V dropped 4 bases and J dropped 4; count of bases not matched to a gene: 7. The CDR3 is 16 amino acids. DNA for the CDR3: TGCGCCAGCAGCGAGCCTAGCGGGGGGATTTACAATGAGCAGTTCTTC. Translation: CASSEPSGGIYNEQFF.

V usage is TRBV11-3 and J usage is TRBJ2-1, with 15 bases that match TRBD2. The ends lost 6 bases at V and 8 bases at J; junction bases unmatched: 5. Germline-derived CDR1 and CDR2 are SGHNT and YENEEA. The CDR3 covers 15 residues. The CDR3 here is CASSHGLAGGYEQFF. In nucleotides, the CDR3 is TGTGCCAGCAGTCACGGACTAGCGGGAGGGTATGAGCAGTTCTTC. The entire variable domain, with the rest obtained from reference TRBV11-3 and TRBJ2-1, is as follows: EAGVVQSPRYKIIEKKQPVAFWCNPISGHNTLYWYLQNLGQGPELLIRYENEEAVDDSQLPKDRFSAERLKGVDSTLKIQPAELGDSAVYLCASSHGLAGGYEQFFGPGTRLTVL.

This clone was detected many times. The J gene is TRBJ2-3, the V gene TRBV4-2, with 11 bases aligning to TRBD2. The CDR3 loop spans 17 amino acids. The V gene end was trimmed by 4 bases and the J gene end by 1 base; junction bases not matched to a gene: 7. In germline, CDR1 is LGHNA, CDR2 YNFKEQ. The CDR3 nucleotides read TGTGCCAGCAGCCCGATCCTAGCGGGGGGACGCACAGATACGCAGTATTTT. Translating gives CASSPILAGGRTDTQYF.

The chain links TRBV30 to TRBJ1-3; D not resolved. Per germline, CDR1 GTSNPN and CDR2 SVGIG (reference sequence). The CDR3 covers 16 residues. V shed 0 bases and J shed 0 bases, with 12 bases lying between them. CDR3 protein: CAWSVTQAASGNTIYF. CDR3 coding DNA: TGTGCCTGGAGTGTAACCCAGGCCGCCTCTGGAAACACCATATATTTT. Looking up the rest from reference TRBV30 and TRBJ1-3 gives the full variable domain: SQTIHQWPATLVQPVGSPLSLECTVEGTSNPNLYWYRQAAGRGLQLLFYSVGIGQISSEVPQNLSASRPQDRQFILSSKKLLLSDSGFYLCAWSVTQAASGNTIYFGEGSWLTVV.

As regards this clone: The junction departs from the called germline gene at one end, perhaps through a read error. The chain uses TRBV6-5 and TRBJ1-1; 7 positions agree with TRBD1. Germline V gene data show CDR1 as MNHEY and CDR2 as SVGAGI. This CDR3 contains 12 residues. CDR3 DNA sequence: TGTGCCAGCAGACCCCGGACAGGCCCGCAGATGTTT. Amino acids: CASRPRTGPQMF.